These 29 T cell receptor beta chains came from one sample sequenced in a study of blood T cell repertoires in COVID-19. TCRdb's table, derived via immunoSEQ multiplex PCR, lists solely in-frame clones and lacks some. The table has some 380,000 clones, 88% seen once. Material for sequencing was PBMCs or T cells enriched from blood (not recorded which). These receptors came from a woman aged 40 to 50 with acute COVID-19.

This rearrangement joins TRBV19 to TRBJ2-2; D possibly corresponds to TRBD1 (7 bases). The ends were cut back, 5 bases at V and 7 bases at J, with 11 bases in the middle. Germline-derived CDR1 and CDR2 are LNHDA and SQIVND (reference sequence). This CDR3 contains 13 residues. As DNA, the CDR3 is TGTGCCAGTAGTCGACAGGGAGGCGGGGAGCTGTTTTTT. It translates to CASSRQGGGELFF.

This clone came up once. The V and J genes are TRBV11-2 and TRBJ1-6; D may be TRBD1 (6 bases). Between the trimmed V and J ends, which lost 3 bases and 7 bases, there was a span of 16 bases. Germline assignment: CDR1 SGHAT and CDR2 FQNNGV. This CDR3 has 16 residues. CDR3 residues: CASSFWFKGDNSPLHF. The CDR3 bases are TGTGCCAGCAGCTTTTGGTTCAAGGGGGACAATTCACCCCTCCACTTT.

The rearrangement uses TRBV5-1 and TRBJ2-2; 11 bases map to TRBD2. V lost 4 bases and J lost 0; bases outside the gene matches: 5. Germline V lookup: CDR1 SGHRS, CDR2 YFSETQ. The CDR3 covers 17 residues. DNA of the CDR3: TGCGCCAGCAGCCCGGCGACTAGCGGGGCGAACACCGGGGAGCTGTTTTTT. The encoded protein is CASSPATSGANTGELFF.

The chain recombines TRBV2 with TRBJ2-3; D gene ambiguous. The CDR3 consists of 16 residues. The germline gives CDR1 SNHLY, CDR2 FYNNEI. Trimming cost V 1 base and J 2 bases, with 13 bases left between them. CDR3: CASSEGGSILTDTQYF. CDR3 bases: TGTGCCAGCAGTGAAGGAGGCAGTATCCTCACAGATACGCAGTATTTT.

This chain links TRBV12-3 or TRBV12-4 with TRBJ2-7; 7 bases align to TRBD1. The CDR3 contains 13 residues. V lost 8 bases to trimming and J lost 7 bases; unmatched junction nucleotides: 11. CDR3 coding DNA: TGTGCCAGCTCCGGGACAGAAGGAATAGAGCAGTACTTC. As protein: CASSGTEGIEQYF.

The rearrangement joins TRBV18 to TRBJ1-4, with D unresolved. The CDR3 length is 16 residues. The V gene's germline CDR1 is KGHSH and CDR2 LQKENI. V was pared by 2 bases and J by 8 bases, with 18 bases between. Here the CDR3 DNA reads TGTGCCAGCTCACCAACCGGGGAACAGTCTAGGGAAAAACTGTTTTTT. Amino acid sequence: CASSPTGEQSREKLFF.

The chain links TRBV15 to TRBJ1-4, with D unclear. This CDR3 spans 15 amino acids. The ends were cut back, 4 bases at V and 6 bases at J, with 15 bases in the middle. The germline V gene encodes CDR1 LNHNV and CDR2 YYDKDF (reference sequence). The DNA of the CDR3 is TGTGCCACCAGCAACCTTTTCGGGAGAGATGAAAAACTGTTTTTT. Translation: CATSNLFGRDEKLFF.

The gene calls are TRBV7-2 and TRBJ1-1; D is perhaps TRBD1 (6 bases). CDR3 length: 14 residues. The V end lost 5 bases, the J end lost 1 base, and 11 bases lay between the germline ends. In germline, CDR1 is SGHTA, CDR2 FQGNSA. In DNA form, the CDR3 reads TGTGCCAGCAGCCGCCCGACAGGGAACACTGAAGCTTTCTTT. Its protein is CASSRPTGNTEAFF.

This rearrangement joins TRBV13 to TRBJ2-4; D might be TRBD1 (5 bases). The CDR3 length is 17 residues. The V end lost 2 bases, the J end lost 0 bases, and 14 bases lay between the germline ends. From germline, CDR1 is PRHDT and CDR2 FYEKMQ (reference sequence). The CDR3 loop reads CASSLRTPGLAKNIQYF. The CDR3 bases are TGTGCCAGCAGCTTACGGACACCCGGATTAGCCAAAAACATTCAGTACTTC.

The chain couples TRBV6-5 to TRBJ2-7, with 7 nucleotides matching TRBD1. Trimming removed 5 bases from V and 0 bases from J; junction bases left unmatched: 4. Germline values: CDR1 MNHEY, CDR2 SVGAGI. The CDR3 contains 14 residues. The CDR3 reads CASSNRDSSYEQYF. CDR3 in DNA: TGTGCCAGCAGTAACCGGGACAGCTCCTACGAGCAGTACTTC.

This rearrangement joins TRBV7-9 to TRBJ2-7; D unresolved. V was pared by 1 base and J by 2 bases, with 9 bases between. Germline CDR1 and CDR2: SEHNR and FQNEAQ (reference sequence). The CDR3 runs 14 residues. CDR3 amino acids: CASSLVVLPYEQYF. The CDR3 DNA sequence: TGTGCCAGCAGCTTAGTCGTCCTCCCCTACGAGCAGTACTTC.

The rearrangement joins TRBV7-9 to TRBJ1-1, with D hard to call. This CDR3 contains 18 residues. CDR1 is SEHNR and CDR2 is FQNEAQ in the germline V gene (reference sequence). V was cut by 4 bases and J by 4 bases, with 25 bases left in between. CDR3 nucleotides: TGTGCCAGCAGCTCTAACCAGAGGGTGGGGTTTGGGTCCACTGAAGCTTTCTTT. Amino acids: CASSSNQRVGFGSTEAFF.

The rearrangement joins TRBV29-1 to TRBJ1-4, with 10 bases matching TRBD1. V lost 5 bases to trimming and J lost 7 bases; unmatched junction nucleotides: 10. Germline V gene data show CDR1 as SQVTM and CDR2 as ANQGSEA. This CDR3 comprises 15 residues. The chain's CDR3 is CSVHELRDRGEKLFF. In nucleotides, the CDR3 is TGCAGCGTTCATGAACTCCGGGACAGGGGTGAAAAACTGTTTTTT.

The J gene is TRBJ1-2, the V gene TRBV21-1; the DNA was not used to check the table's D call, TRBD1. TRBV21-1 is a listed pseudogene. The CDR3 length is 16 residues. The CDR3 spells CASSRQWGPTNYGYTF. The CDR3 DNA reads TGTGCCAGCAGCCGCCAGTGGGGGCCGACTAACTATGGCTACACCTTC.

The chain is built from TRBV25-1 and TRBJ1-2, with 7 bases matching TRBD1. The CDR3 has 18 amino acids. Unmatched junction bases numbered 14, after V lost 1 base and J lost 3 bases. Germline-derived CDR1 and CDR2 are MGHDK and SYGVNS. The CDR3 DNA follows: TGTGCCAGCAGTGAATTTAAGGGGGGCGGACAGGTGGACTATGGCTACACCTTC. This gives the protein CASSEFKGGGQVDYGYTF.

The chain carries TRBV4-1 and TRBJ1-6, with D perhaps matching TRBD1 (5 bases). The CDR3 extends over 17 amino acids. With 2 bases removed from V and 4 bases from J, the gap between germline ends came to 15 bases. Germline-derived CDR1 and CDR2 are MGHRA and YSYEKL. Here the CDR3 reads CASSQSPGLRYNSPLHF. CDR3 DNA sequence: TGCGCCAGCAGCCAAAGCCCAGGGTTACGTTATAATTCACCCCTCCACTTT.

There are a few counts of this clone. The rearrangement links TRBV6-1 to TRBJ1-5, with unresolved D. CDR1 and CDR2 (germline): MNHNS, SASEGT. CDR3 length equals 15 residues. Trimming took off 1 base at V and 5 bases at J, with 12 bases between the two ends. The CDR3 region has the DNA TGTGCCAGCAGTGAAGTTCCGACTCTCGATCAGCCCCAGCATTTT. Amino acids: CASSEVPTLDQPQHF.

J is TRBJ1-2 and V is TRBV5-8; 8 bases map to TRBD1. There are 15 residues in the CDR3. Per germline, CDR1 SGHTS and CDR2 YDEGEE. V shed 3 bases, J shed 2 bases, and the junction held 6 bases outside the gene matches. CDR3 residues: CASSWTGIVNYGYTF. The CDR3 nucleotides are TGTGCCAGCAGCTGGACAGGGATTGTAAACTATGGCTACACCTTC.

This clone was observed once. The chain has TRBV19 and TRBJ2-3; weak D call: TRBD1 (5 bases). V shed 3 bases and J shed 5 bases, with 12 bases lying between them. Germline CDR1 LNHDA, CDR2 SQIVND (reference sequence). The CDR3 length is 14 residues. The DNA for the CDR3 is TGTGCCAGTAGTATGGTTAGGGGTAGAGATACGCAGTATTTT. Its translation is CASSMVRGRDTQYF.

This clone has a handful of counts. The rearrangement joins TRBV6-5 to TRBJ1-2, with D unresolved. V was pared by 8 bases and J by 2 bases, with 18 bases between. The CDR3 totals 15 residues. Per germline, CDR1 MNHEY and CDR2 SVGAGI. CDR3 DNA sequence: TGTGCCAGCCGGCCCGAGGGCGGATTAAACTATGGCTACACCTTC. Translating gives CASRPEGGLNYGYTF.

The genes are TRBV7-9 and TRBJ2-3; 8 bases are shared with TRBD1. The CDR3 has 14 amino acids. Germline CDR1 SEHNR, CDR2 FQNEAQ (reference sequence). V shed 6 bases, J shed 2 bases, and the junction held 4 bases outside the gene matches. CDR3 amino acids: CASSKDRVTDTQYF. CDR3 nucleotides: TGTGCCAGCAGTAAGGACAGGGTCACAGATACGCAGTATTTT.

This clone has just a few counts. This sample also contains other DNA sequences that code for the same CDR3. The chain combines TRBV29-1 with TRBJ1-1, with unresolved D. Trimming cost V 0 bases and J 1 base, with 6 bases left between them. CDR1 is SQVTM, CDR2 ANQGSEA, per germline. This CDR3 region has 13 residues. The CDR3 bases are TGCAGCGTTGAAGATCGGAGGAACACTGAAGCTTTCTTT. This gives the protein CSVEDRRNTEAFF.

This chain links TRBV7-9 with TRBJ1-6; tentative D call: TRBD1 (5 bases). CDR3 size: 14 residues. Germline assignment: CDR1 SEHNR and CDR2 FQNEAQ (reference sequence). Trimming stripped 1 base from V and 10 bases from J, with 11 bases between. CDR3 in amino acids: CASSLGQLESPLHF. CDR3 sequence (DNA): TGTGCCAGCAGCTTAGGACAGTTGGAGTCACCCCTCCACTTT.

This clone was seen a single time. This chain uses TRBV19 with TRBJ1-6; 10 bases match TRBD1. This CDR3 is 17 amino acids long. Germline trimming cut 7 bases from V and 5 bases from J; bases unmatched to any gene: 11. Germline V gene lookup returns CDR1 LNHDA and CDR2 SQIVND (reference sequence). The CDR3 nucleotides read TGTGCCAGTAACGACAGGGGGCGAGGGATGGATAATTCACCCCTCCACTTT. Amino acids: CASNDRGRGMDNSPLHF.

The chain couples TRBV24-1 to TRBJ1-2, with a weak D call TRBD1 (6 bases). Trimming removed 4 bases from V and 5 bases from J, with 13 bases in between. CDR1 is KGHDR, CDR2 SFDVKD, per germline. The CDR3 spans 14 residues. The CDR3: CATSDPDRKYGYTF. CDR3 bases: TGTGCCACCAGTGACCCAGACAGGAAGTATGGCTACACCTTC.

The rearrangement links TRBV18 to TRBJ2-3; no clear D gene. There are 15 residues in the CDR3. Trimming stripped 0 bases from V and 0 bases from J, with 7 bases between. In germline, CDR1 is KGHSH, CDR2 LQKENI. CDR3 DNA: TGTGCCAGCTCACCACCAACTGCTAGCACAGATACGCAGTATTTT. It specifies CASSPPTASTDTQYF.

The gene calls are TRBV5-8 and TRBJ2-5; possible D gene TRBD2, 5 bases. The CDR3 loop spans 14 amino acids. The V end was cut by 0 bases, the J end by 2 bases, with 8 bases between. Germline values: CDR1 SGHTS, CDR2 YDEGEE. CDR3 region: CASSLETRQETQYF. The CDR3 DNA follows: TGTGCCAGCAGCTTGGAAACTAGGCAAGAGACCCAGTACTTC. Together with reference TRBV5-8 and TRBJ2-5, the CDR3 gives the full variable domain: EAGVTQSPTHLIKTRGQQATLRCSPISGHTSVYWYQQALGLGLQFLLWYDEGEERNRGNFPPRFSGRQFPNYSSELNVNALELEDSALYLCASSLETRQETQYFGPGTRLLVL.

The chain links TRBV5-1 to TRBJ1-3; D may be TRBD1 (5 bases). This CDR3 comprises 14 residues. The V end lost 4 bases, the J end lost 1 base, and 9 bases lay between the germline ends. CDR1 and CDR2 from the germline V gene are SGHRS and YFSETQ. This CDR3 reads CASSSDRSGNTIYF. CDR3 bases: TGCGCCAGCAGCAGTGACAGATCTGGAAACACCATATATTTT.

The V and J genes are TRBV3-1 (or the pseudogene TRBV3-2) and TRBJ2-1, with TRBD2 identical over 16 bases. Germline lookup yields CDR1 LGHDT and CDR2 YNNKEL (reference sequence). V was pared by 6 bases and J by 4 bases, with 12 bases of the junction left unmatched. This CDR3 comprises 19 residues. The CDR3 reads CASRKAGTSGGARYNEQFF. CDR3 DNA sequence: TGTGCCAGCAGGAAGGCCGGGACTAGCGGGGGGGCAAGGTACAATGAGCAGTTCTTC.